Following are 7 T cell receptor beta chains from one sample sequenced in a study of radiation and T cells in renal cell carcinoma. This table comes from immunoSEQ multiplex PCR, and its TCRdb copy is limited to in-frame clones, with some not included. This sample has about 140,000 clones; over 80% occur once, and the top ten carry roughly 25%. Time point meaning: baseline pretreatment blood. Treatment noted: 15 Gy SBRT to primary tumor, nephrectomy 4 weeks later. The input for sequencing was blood, taken from a patient whose treatment included radiotherapy and nephrectomy. The receptors originated from a woman in her forties or fifties with renal cell carcinoma.

This rearrangement joins TRBV18 to TRBJ1-6; D remains unclear. The CDR3 is 16 amino acids. V was trimmed by 0 bases and J by 5 bases, leaving 11 bases between them. Per the germline V gene, CDR1 is KGHSH and CDR2 is LQKENI. In DNA, the CDR3 is TGTGCCAGCTCACCACCGTTAGCCAAAAATAATTCACCCCTCCACTTT. It yields the protein CASSPPLAKNNSPLHF.

The DNA for the CDR3 is TGCGCCAGCAGTCAAAGCCCTGGGACTAGCCACTACGAGCAGTACTTC. This gives the protein CASSQSPGTSHYEQYF. The chain is built from TRBV10-1 and TRBJ2-7; TRBD2 matches 9 bases. The CDR3 covers 16 residues. V dropped 5 bases and J dropped 3; count of bases not matched to a gene: 11. Germline-derived CDR1 and CDR2 are WNHNN and SYGVQD (reference sequence).

The chain employs TRBV11-3 and TRBJ2-7, with 10 bases aligning to TRBD2. Germline V CDR1 and CDR2: SGHNT, YENEEA. The V gene end was trimmed by 6 bases and the J gene end by 0 bases; junction bases not matched to a gene: 8. The CDR3 contains 16 residues. The CDR3 DNA sequence: TGTGCCAGCAGTCAAACCGGGACTAGCGACTCCTACGAGCAGTACTTC. It encodes CASSQTGTSDSYEQYF.

This chain connects TRBV5-1 to TRBJ2-5; D unclear. The V gene's germline CDR1 is SGHRS and CDR2 YFSETQ. V lost 1 base and J lost 0, with 7 bases in between. The CDR3 is made up of 14 amino acids. CDR3 loop: CASSLSVDQETQYF. The DNA for the CDR3 is TGCGCCAGCAGCTTGAGTGTGGACCAAGAGACCCAGTACTTC. Complete variable domain (other parts from reference TRBV5-1 and TRBJ2-5): KAGVTQTPRYLIKTRGQQVTLSCSPISGHRSVSWYQQTPGQGLQFLFEYFSETQRNKGNFPGRFSGRQFSNSRSEMNVSTLELGDSALYLCASSLSVDQETQYFGPGTRLLVL.

V is TRBV9 and J is TRBJ2-7; D not certain. This CDR3 comprises 13 residues. V was trimmed by 0 bases and J by 3 bases, leaving 7 bases between them. CDR1 and CDR2 from the germline V gene are SGDLS and YYNGEE. CDR3 sequence (DNA): TGTGCCAGCAGCGTAGAGGACGGCTACGAGCAGTACTTC. Protein: CASSVEDGYEQYF.

The chain couples TRBV10-2 to TRBJ2-7; 8 nucleotides line up with TRBD1. The CDR3 runs to 13 residues. The germline V gene encodes CDR1 WSHSY and CDR2 SAAADI. CDR3 sequence reads: CGSTGAGGNEQYF. In DNA form, the CDR3 reads TGCGGGTCAACTGGGGCAGGGGGCAACGAGCAGTACTTC.

This clone was counted a few times. The J gene is TRBJ1-4, the V gene TRBV7-2; D unresolved. V gave up 7 bases and J gave up 13 bases, with 16 bases separating them. The CDR3 runs to 12 residues. The germline V gene has CDR1 SGHTA and CDR2 FQGNSA. This chain's CDR3 is CASTQTAGVLFF. DNA for the CDR3: TGTGCCAGCACCCAAACTGCCGGGGTACTGTTTTTT.